Detailed here is one TCR beta chain. Its target is not known. The data stem from a study of OX40 agonist ivuxolimab in advanced cancers. The wider study: Three patients got partial responses; one had hepatocellular carcinoma and two had cutaneous melanoma.

Points from the study as a whole: Among some nonresponders, normalized T-cell clonal expansion was also low. CD8+ T cells averaged more expanded clones than CD4+. Among the lowest levels of clonal expansion were found in partial responders at 0.1-3.0 mg/kg.

The repertoire was sequenced with immunoSEQ multiplex PCR; TCRdb's copy has only in-frame clones and lacks some. This table has about 73,000 clones, about 88% appearing once. The receptor was derived from an adult with an advanced solid tumor such as melanoma, head and neck, liver or kidney cancer. The source material was CD4+ or CD8+ T cells sorted from blood, sampled in a trial of the OX40 agonist ivuxolimab.

CDR3 sequence reads: CASRNGRGQVGELFF. As DNA, the CDR3 is TGCGCCAGCCGGAACGGTAGGGGGCAGGTCGGGGAGCTGTTTTTT. V gene TRBV4-1 combines with J gene TRBJ2-2; 7 positions match TRBD1. Germline V CDR1 and CDR2: MGHRA, YSYEKL. V was pared by 8 bases and J by 7 bases, with 13 bases of the junction left unmatched. The CDR3 totals 15 residues.